This passage covers 24 T cell receptor beta chains from one sample sequenced in a study of T cell responses to AZD1222 COVID-19 vaccine. The table came from immunoSEQ multiplex PCR; TCRdb's copy has only in-frame clones and leaves some out. The sample includes around 99,000 clones, 88% seen only once; the top ten take 9.5% to 15%. The sample was peripheral blood, taken on day 0 of MenACWY control vaccination. All receptors derive from an adult in good health.

This clone was observed a few times. The rearrangement uses TRBV7-8 and TRBJ2-7; D not certain. Germline values: CDR1 SGHVS, CDR2 FQNEAQ. The germline V and J ends were trimmed by 5 bases and 3 bases, with 17 bases remaining between them. The CDR3 totals 15 residues. CDR3 region: CASSRRTKRNYEQYF. The CDR3 DNA follows: TGTGCCAGCAGCCGCAGGACGAAAAGGAACTACGAGCAGTACTTC.

This clone showed up just a few times. This chain links TRBV2 with TRBJ2-7; D gene uncertain. The CDR3 runs 14 residues. Trimming stripped 3 bases from V and 3 bases from J, with 12 bases between. Germline loops: CDR1 SNHLY, CDR2 FYNNEI. The CDR3 DNA sequence: TGTGCCAGCAGTGATGAATCAGGTAACTACGAGCAGTACTTC. Amino acid sequence: CASSDESGNYEQYF.

V gene TRBV9 combines with J gene TRBJ2-2; D call uncertain. V shed 0 bases and J shed 4 bases, with 7 bases lying between them. Germline CDR1 reads SGDLS; CDR2 reads YYNGEE. This CDR3 comprises 14 residues. As DNA, the CDR3 is TGTGCCAGCAGCGTAGCTCCGGCCACCGGGGAGCTGTTTTTT. This gives the protein CASSVAPATGELFF.

The chain joins TRBV7-8 to TRBJ1-5; a weak D match, TRBD1 (6 bases). V lost 5 bases and J 4 bases, leaving 15 bases between the germline ends. Germline CDR1 and CDR2: SGHVS and FQNEAQ. The CDR3 spans 15 residues. The CDR3 nucleotides read TGTGCCAGCAGCCCTAGAGGGGGAGGGAATCAGCCCCAGCATTTT. This codes for CASSPRGGGNQPQHF.

This clone was recorded once. The chain uses TRBV19 and TRBJ2-1; the match to TRBD2 covers 15 bases. The trim removed 0 bases at V and 8 bases at J, leaving 8 bases unmatched. The CDR3 is 18 amino acids. Germline lookup yields CDR1 LNHDA and CDR2 SQIVND (reference sequence). CDR3 coding DNA: TGTGCCAGTAGTATAGATAGTCCTGGGACTAGCGGGAGGCATGAGCAGTTCTTC. This codes for CASSIDSPGTSGRHEQFF.

The chain joins TRBV18 to TRBJ1-1; D possibly corresponds to TRBD1 (6 bases). Germline V gene data show CDR1 as KGHSH and CDR2 as LQKENI. The CDR3 covers 13 residues. With 3 bases removed from V and 8 bases from J, the gap between germline ends came to 13 bases. The chain's CDR3 is CASSPEGVQEAFF. DNA for the CDR3: TGTGCCAGCTCACCCGAGGGGGTCCAAGAAGCTTTCTTT.

V gene TRBV14 combines with J gene TRBJ1-5, with D unresolved. Germline V gives CDR1 SGHDN, CDR2 FVKESK. Trimming pared 1 base from V and 4 bases from J, leaving 5 bases between. The CDR3 is 13 residues long. The CDR3 region is CASSQGINQPQHF. The CDR3 coding sequence is TGTGCCAGCAGCCAAGGAATAAATCAGCCCCAGCATTTT.

This clone has a single count. The rearrangement joins TRBV24-1 to TRBJ1-5; D not certain. In germline, CDR1 is KGHDR, CDR2 SFDVKD. There are 13 residues in the CDR3. Trimming took 5 bases from V and 2 from J, leaving 6 bases between them. The CDR3 reads CATSGGGNQPQHF. The CDR3 DNA reads TGTGCCACCAGTGGTGGGGGCAATCAGCCCCAGCATTTT.

The V call is TRBV5-1, the J call TRBJ1-2; TRBD1 might be the D (5 bases). From germline, CDR1 is SGHRS and CDR2 YFSETQ. V dropped 0 bases and J dropped 4 bases, with 13 bases sitting between them. CDR3 length: 15 amino acids. CDR3 DNA sequence: TGCGCCAGCAGCTTGGGGCAGGGCTTAACCTATGGCTACACCTTC. Protein sequence: CASSLGQGLTYGYTF.

V is TRBV4-3 and J is TRBJ2-2; 8 bases are shared with TRBD1. CDR1 is LGHNA, CDR2 YSLEER, per germline. V lost 0 bases to trimming and J lost 3 bases; unmatched junction nucleotides: 9. The CDR3 sequence is 18 residues long. The CDR3 is CASSQDGQGAVDTGELFF. For the CDR3, the DNA is TGCGCCAGCAGCCAAGATGGGCAGGGGGCTGTTGACACCGGGGAGCTGTTTTTT.

J is TRBJ1-2 and V is TRBV18; 8 positions match TRBD1. Germline CDR1 reads KGHSH; CDR2 reads LQKENI. V was pared by 3 bases and J by 4 bases, with 13 bases of the junction left unmatched. The CDR3 loop spans 17 amino acids. The CDR3 region has the DNA TGTGCCAGCTCACCTTCCCGGCAGGGGGCAATGAGCTATGGCTACACCTTC. Protein product: CASSPSRQGAMSYGYTF.

The V gene is TRBV5-1, the J gene TRBJ2-7, with a tentative D call TRBD1 (5 bases). The V and J ends lost 3 bases and 5 bases respectively, with 15 bases between them. Germline V gives CDR1 SGHRS, CDR2 YFSETQ. This CDR3 is 14 amino acids long. CDR3 in DNA: TGCGCCAGCAGCTCTCCCACCAGGGCCCACGAGCAGTACTTC. It is translated as CASSSPTRAHEQYF.

The V call is TRBV7-2, the J call TRBJ1-6; no clear D gene. V was shortened by 7 bases and J by 3 bases, with 10 bases between the two germline ends. From germline, CDR1 is SGHTA and CDR2 FQGNSA. The CDR3 is made up of 14 amino acids. The CDR3 loop is CASTLDIYNSPLHF. Here the CDR3 DNA reads TGTGCCAGCACCCTAGATATCTATAATTCACCCCTCCACTTT.

The chain links TRBV10-3 to TRBJ2-7; the D gene is possibly TRBD2 (6 bases). The CDR3 spans 15 residues. V was cut by 5 bases and J by 0 bases, with 14 bases left in between. Germline assignment: CDR1 ENHRY and CDR2 SYGVKD. The CDR3 loop reads CAISLRDGSSYEQYF. The DNA for the CDR3 is TGTGCCATCAGTCTCCGGGACGGGAGCTCCTACGAGCAGTACTTC.

The chain couples TRBV28 to TRBJ1-4; maybe TRBD1 (5 bases). The V gene's germline CDR1 is MDHEN and CDR2 SYDVKM. This CDR3 has 14 residues. V lost 2 bases and J 8 bases, leaving 12 bases between the germline ends. The CDR3 loop is CASSLPGRGEKLFF. The CDR3 DNA is TGTGCCAGCAGTTTACCAGGGAGGGGAGAAAAACTGTTTTTT.

V gene TRBV25-1 combines with J gene TRBJ1-6, with 10 nucleotides matching TRBD1. Germline CDR1 MGHDK, CDR2 SYGVNS. CDR3 length: 15 amino acids. V was pared by 3 bases and J by 7 bases, with 3 bases of the junction left unmatched. The CDR3 DNA reads as TGTGCCAGCAGTGAGGACAGGGGGTTAAATTCACCCCTCCACTTT. This gives the protein CASSEDRGLNSPLHF.

This chain links TRBV28 with TRBJ1-3; D is undetermined. This CDR3 is 13 amino acids long. Trimming removed 8 bases from V and 0 bases from J, with 8 bases in between. Germline lookup yields CDR1 MDHEN and CDR2 SYDVKM. The CDR3 spells CASQSSSGNTIYF. The CDR3 DNA is TGTGCCAGCCAATCCAGCTCTGGAAACACCATATATTTT.

The gene calls are TRBV19 and TRBJ2-7; TRBD2 aligns across 7 bases. Germline CDR1 is LNHDA and CDR2 is SQIVND (reference sequence). Unmatched junction bases numbered 8, after V lost 3 bases and J lost 3 bases. This CDR3 spans 15 amino acids. The CDR3 sequence is CASSMFAGVGYEQYF. As DNA, the CDR3 is TGTGCCAGTAGTATGTTCGCGGGAGTGGGCTACGAGCAGTACTTC.

This clone was detected once. The chain is built from TRBV5-6 and TRBJ1-2, with D possibly TRBD1 on 5 matching bases. The CDR3 spans 15 residues. Germline values: CDR1 SGHDT, CDR2 YYEEEE. Trimming took off 3 bases at V and 1 base at J, with 13 bases between the two ends. The CDR3 DNA reads as TGTGCCAGCAGCTCGCCGCGGGACGATAACTATGGCTACACCTTC. Translating gives CASSSPRDDNYGYTF.

V usage is TRBV7-2 and J usage is TRBJ2-1; tentative D call: TRBD1 (6 bases). Germline CDR1 SGHTA, CDR2 FQGNSA. V lost 1 base to trimming and J lost 4 bases, with 17 bases between them. The CDR3 is 17 residues long. Written as DNA, the CDR3 is TGTGCCAGCAGCTTAGGACTTACAGGGATTAAGTACAATGAGCAGTTCTTC. Translation gives CASSLGLTGIKYNEQFF.

The gene calls are TRBV5-1 and TRBJ1-3, with D uncertain. The CDR3 consists of 13 residues. CDR1 is SGHRS, CDR2 YFSETQ, per germline. The V gene lost 3 bases and the J gene lost 2 bases, with 6 bases spanning the gap. CDR3 protein: CASSSAAGNTIYF. In nucleotides, the CDR3 is TGCGCCAGCAGCTCTGCAGCTGGAAACACCATATATTTT. Looking up the rest from reference TRBV5-1 and TRBJ1-3 gives the full variable domain: KAGVTQTPRYLIKTRGQQVTLSCSPISGHRSVSWYQQTPGQGLQFLFEYFSETQRNKGNFPGRFSGRQFSNSRSEMNVSTLELGDSALYLCASSSAAGNTIYFGEGSWLTVV.

The rearrangement joins TRBV11-3 to TRBJ2-1; no clear D. This CDR3 region has 13 residues. V lost 4 bases and J 6 bases, leaving 10 bases between the germline ends. Per germline, CDR1 SGHNT and CDR2 YENEEA. CDR3 sequence: CASSSPPSNEQFF. CDR3 coding DNA: TGTGCCAGCAGCTCCCCGCCCAGCAATGAGCAGTTCTTC.

V is TRBV27 and J is TRBJ1-1; no definite D call. Between the trimmed V and J ends, which lost 7 bases and 5 bases, there was a span of 17 bases. The germline V gene encodes CDR1 MNHEY and CDR2 SMNVEV (reference sequence). CDR3 length: 14 residues. The CDR3 sequence: CASIPLLGRTEAFF. DNA of the CDR3: TGTGCCAGCATCCCACTTCTGGGGAGAACTGAAGCTTTCTTT.

The rearrangement joins TRBV28 to TRBJ2-7; possible D gene TRBD1, 5 bases. Germline V gene lookup returns CDR1 MDHEN and CDR2 SYDVKM. Trimming left V 6 bases short and J 5 bases short, with 8 bases between. The CDR3 is 11 residues long. The CDR3 sequence: CASRGAHEQYF. CDR3 in DNA: TGTGCCAGCAGAGGGGCCCACGAGCAGTACTTC.